This T cell receptor (beta chain) was recorded in a study of cytomegalovirus exposure and HLA in healthy donors. This clone was counted only a few times. No antigen is known for it. Vbeta (60) and Jbeta (13) primers were used in the PCR. Assay used: immunoSEQ multiplex PCR; TCRdb lists only in-frame clones, some missing. In the table there are some 170,000 clones, roughly 80% of which are singletons. General study findings and limits: The study designated over 150 TCR beta chains cytomegalovirus-associated.

The CDR3 sequence is 15 residues long. J was trimmed by 7 bases and V by 5 bases; bases with no gene match: 9. CDR1 is LNHDA and CDR2 is SQIVND in the germline V gene (reference sequence). The clonotype was recovered from a man aged 18 to 29 in good health and CMV-seropositive. The chain joins TRBV19 to TRBJ1-4; 8 bases map to TRBD1. Sequencing was carried out using PBMCs. CDR3 sequence (DNA): TGTGCCAGTAGTCTCATCAGGGGGCTCGGTGAAAAACTGTTTTTT. Protein product: CASSLIRGLGEKLFF.